The subject of this entry is one T cell receptor (beta chain). Antigen unknown. A single base separates this from a much larger clone, so it may be a read error. The sample comes from a study of blood T cells in healthy people across ages. Study results and caveats: Investigators viewed diversity estimates from one million T cells as underestimates, the study reported.

It was with a sample-barcoded 5' primer and a J-beta primer mix that a second PCR of about 6 to 12 cycles was run. TCRdb reprocessed the 5' RACE reads with MiXCR, giving one entry per CDR3 protein. Of 650,000 to 1,000,000 distinct CDR3 sequences in the sample, 35% to 40% were seen once. Trimming left V 4 bases short and J 0 bases short, with 1 base between. This CDR3 contains 12 residues. Per the germline V gene, CDR1 is KGHDR and CDR2 is SFDVKD. The chain has TRBV24-1 and TRBJ2-3; D is uncertain. Specimen: blood. This clonotype was obtained from a man between 18 and 35 years old in good health. CDR3 coding DNA: TGTGCCACCAGTGAAAGCACAGATACGCAGTATTTT. Translated, it gives CATSESTDTQYF.